The source of this TCR beta chain is a study of chemoradiotherapy in HPV16-positive cancers. Using immunoSEQ multiplex PCR, the repertoire was profiled, and TCRdb retains in-frame clones only, with some absent. The sample carries some 4,600 clones, approximately 87% recorded once. With V trimmed by 6 bases and J by 16 bases, 5 bases remained unmatched. Germline CDR1 and CDR2: MNHEY and SMNVEV (reference sequence). The CDR3 sequence is 11 residues long. The receptor comes from a human donor with HPV-associated anogenital cancer. The chain is built from TRBV27 and TRBJ1-6; 8 nucleotides agree with TRBD1. The sample was collected from a patient who underwent chemoradiotherapy. CDR3 region: CASRPGQGLHF. For the CDR3, the DNA is TGTGCCAGCAGACCCGGACAGGGACTCCACTTT.